A selection of T cell receptor beta chains follows, all from one sample in a study of T cell responses to AZD1222 COVID-19 vaccine. TCRdb's table, derived via immunoSEQ multiplex PCR, lists solely in-frame clones and lacks some. The repertoire includes over 110,000 clones, 85% to 90% of them detected once, and 1.5% to 2% sits in the top ten. This material consisted of peripheral blood, taken on day 0 of AZD1222 vaccination. Every receptor here comes from an adult in good health. The CDR3 runs from the conserved cysteine through the conserved F or W. The order of the fields is clone size, V gene, D gene, J gene, CDR3 DNA, CDR3 protein. D genes are given only for firm matches. Where a row states a size, it is once, few, many or the class of an expanded clone; other rows omit it.

abundance: .; v_gene: TRBV6-4; d_gene: .; j_gene: TRBJ1-5; CDR3nt: TGTGCCAGCAAGGCCCAGCCCTGTTATCAGCCCCAGCATTTT; CDR3aa: CASKAQPCYQPQHF
abundance: .; v_gene: TRBV5-6; d_gene: .; j_gene: TRBJ1-1; CDR3nt: TGTGCCAGCAGCTGGGTGGACACTGAAGCTTTCTTT; CDR3aa: CASSWVDTEAFF
abundance: .; v_gene: TRBV10-1; d_gene: .; j_gene: TRBJ2-3; CDR3nt: TGCGCCAGCACCGCGAATAGGGATACGCAGTATTTT; CDR3aa: CASTANRDTQYF
abundance: once; v_gene: TRBV19; d_gene: TRBD2; j_gene: TRBJ2-3; CDR3nt: TGTGCCACTGTAGCGGGGGGGACAGATACGCAGTATTTT; CDR3aa: CATVAGGTDTQYF
abundance: .; v_gene: TRBV6-5; d_gene: TRBD1; j_gene: TRBJ1-6; CDR3nt: TGTGCCAGCAGCCTGGGACAGGTCAATTCACCCCTCCACTTT; CDR3aa: CASSLGQVNSPLHF
abundance: .; v_gene: TRBV28; d_gene: .; j_gene: TRBJ2-5; CDR3nt: TGTGCCAGCAGTTTACCAGCACAAGAGACCCAGTACTTC; CDR3aa: CASSLPAQETQYF
abundance: .; v_gene: TRBV7-8; d_gene: .; j_gene: TRBJ1-5; CDR3nt: TGTGCCAGCAGCTTAGCATATAGGGCGAGCAATCAGCCCCAGCATTTT; CDR3aa: CASSLAYRASNQPQHF
abundance: .; v_gene: TRBV28; d_gene: .; j_gene: TRBJ2-7; CDR3nt: TGTGCCAGCAGCAGGGCCGAGCAGTACTTC; CDR3aa: CASSRAEQYF
abundance: .; v_gene: TRBV6-1; d_gene: TRBD2; j_gene: TRBJ2-1; CDR3nt: TGTGCCAGCAGTGAACGAGGCGGGGGGCTCTACAATGAGCAGTTCTTC; CDR3aa: CASSERGGGLYNEQFF
abundance: once; v_gene: TRBV15; d_gene: .; j_gene: TRBJ1-5; CDR3nt: TGTGCCACCAGCAGAGAGGGTAAGGGGTCAGCCAAGCATTTT; CDR3aa: CATSREGKGSAKHF
abundance: .; v_gene: TRBV3-1/TRBV3-2; d_gene: .; j_gene: TRBJ1-6; CDR3nt: TGTGCCGGACTCAAGTGTCAGGGTAGCTCCTATAATTCACCCCTCCACTTT; CDR3aa: CAGLKCQGSSYNSPLHF
abundance: .; v_gene: TRBV9; d_gene: .; j_gene: TRBJ2-1; CDR3nt: TGTGCCAGCAGCGTAGGATTCAGCGCACGCTCCTACAATGAGCAGTTCTTC; CDR3aa: CASSVGFSARSYNEQFF
abundance: once; v_gene: TRBV9; d_gene: .; j_gene: TRBJ1-5; CDR3nt: TGTGCCAGCAGCGTAGGGCCCGGTGGGCAGCCCCAGCATTTT; CDR3aa: CASSVGPGGQPQHF
abundance: once; v_gene: TRBV19; d_gene: TRBD2; j_gene: TRBJ2-7; CDR3nt: TGTGCCAGTAGTATCATCCTAGCGGACTACGAGCAGTACTTC; CDR3aa: CASSIILADYEQYF